Below, one TCR beta chain is given with its context. This sample stems from a study of cytomegalovirus exposure and HLA in healthy donors. V gave up 8 bases and J gave up 2 bases, with 15 bases separating them. This CDR3 spans 14 amino acids. Germline CDR1 SNHLY, CDR2 FYNNEI. Use of 60 Vbeta and 13 Jbeta primers characterized the PCR. The data were produced by immunoSEQ multiplex PCR, yet TCRdb's version contains in-frame clones alone and is incomplete. The specimen's table records around 150,000 clones. Sample: PBMCs. The source is a woman between 55 and 75 years old in good health and CMV-seronegative. The J gene is TRBJ1-1, the V gene TRBV2, with D possibly matching TRBD1 (6 bases). This CDR3 reads CASHGQLVNTEAFF. The CDR3 region has the DNA TGTGCCAGCCATGGACAGCTAGTTAACACTGAAGCTTTCTTT.